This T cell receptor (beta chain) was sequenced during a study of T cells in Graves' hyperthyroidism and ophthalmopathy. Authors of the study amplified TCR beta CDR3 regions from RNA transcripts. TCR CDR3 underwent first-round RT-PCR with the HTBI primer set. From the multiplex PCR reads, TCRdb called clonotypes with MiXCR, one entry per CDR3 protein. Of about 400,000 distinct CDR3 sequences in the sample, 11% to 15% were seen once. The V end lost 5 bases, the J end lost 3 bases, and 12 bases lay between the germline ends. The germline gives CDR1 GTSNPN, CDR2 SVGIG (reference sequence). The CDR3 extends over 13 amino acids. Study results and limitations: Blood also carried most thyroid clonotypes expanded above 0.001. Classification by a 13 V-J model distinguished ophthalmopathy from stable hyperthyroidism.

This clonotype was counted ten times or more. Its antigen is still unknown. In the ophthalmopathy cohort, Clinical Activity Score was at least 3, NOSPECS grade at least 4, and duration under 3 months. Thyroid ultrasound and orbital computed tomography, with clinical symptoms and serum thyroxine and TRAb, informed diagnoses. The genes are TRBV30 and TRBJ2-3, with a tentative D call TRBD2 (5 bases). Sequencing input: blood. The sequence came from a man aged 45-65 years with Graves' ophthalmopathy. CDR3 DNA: TGTGCCTGGGAGAGGTCGGGGACAGATACGCAGTATTTT. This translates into CAWERSGTDTQYF.